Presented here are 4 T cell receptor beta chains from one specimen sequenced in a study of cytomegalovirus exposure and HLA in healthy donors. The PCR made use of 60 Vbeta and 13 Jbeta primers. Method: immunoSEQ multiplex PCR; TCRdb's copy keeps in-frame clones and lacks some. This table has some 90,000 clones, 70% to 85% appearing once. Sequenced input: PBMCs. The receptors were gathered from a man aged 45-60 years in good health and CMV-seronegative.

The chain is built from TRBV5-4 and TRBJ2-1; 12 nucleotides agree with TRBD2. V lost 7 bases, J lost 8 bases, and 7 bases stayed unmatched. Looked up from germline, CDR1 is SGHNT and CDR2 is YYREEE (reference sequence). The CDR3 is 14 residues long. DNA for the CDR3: TGTGCCAGCGGTCTAGCGGGAGGGCCTTATGAGCAGTTCTTC. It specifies CASGLAGGPYEQFF. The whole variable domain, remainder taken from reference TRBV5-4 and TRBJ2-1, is ETGVTQSPTHLIKTRGQQVTLRCSSQSGHNTVSWYQQALGQGPQFIFQYYREEENGRGNFPPRFSGLQFPNYSSELNVNALELDDSALYLCASGLAGGPYEQFFGPGTRLTVL.

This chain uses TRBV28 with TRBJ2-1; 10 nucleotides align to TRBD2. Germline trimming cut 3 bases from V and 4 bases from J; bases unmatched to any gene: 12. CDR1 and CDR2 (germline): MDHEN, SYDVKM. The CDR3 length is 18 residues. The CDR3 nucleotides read TGTGCCAGCAGTTTGGTACCAGGGCGGACTAGCGGTTACAATGAGCAGTTCTTC. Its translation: CASSLVPGRTSGYNEQFF. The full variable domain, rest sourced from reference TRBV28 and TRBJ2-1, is DVKVTQSSRYLVKRTGEKVFLECVQDMDHENMFWYRQDPGLGLRLIYFSYDVKMKEKGDIPEGYSVSREKKERFSLILESASTNQTSMYLCASSLVPGRTSGYNEQFFGPGTRLTVL.

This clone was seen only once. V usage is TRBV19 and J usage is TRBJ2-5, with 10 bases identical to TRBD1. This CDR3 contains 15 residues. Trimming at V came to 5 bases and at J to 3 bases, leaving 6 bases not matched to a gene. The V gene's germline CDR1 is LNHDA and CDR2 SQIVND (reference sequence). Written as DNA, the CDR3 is TGTGCCAGTAGTTCCCGACAGGGGGCGGAAGAGACCCAGTACTTC. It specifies CASSSRQGAEETQYF.

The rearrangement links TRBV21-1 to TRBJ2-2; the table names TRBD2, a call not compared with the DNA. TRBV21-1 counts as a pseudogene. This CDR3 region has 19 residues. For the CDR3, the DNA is TGTGCCAGCAGCCGTGATAGGGAAAATAGCGGGAAAACGGCCGGGGAGCTGTTTTTT. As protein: CASSRDRENSGKTAGELFF.